Below, 27 T cell receptor beta chains from the same sample are listed, as sequenced in a study of PD-1 blockade in classical Hodgkin lymphoma. As for time point: cycle 4 day 1 (C4D1), after five to seven weeks of nivolumab. Brentuximab vedotin exposure varied, and every patient relapsed after autologous stem cell transplantation. Libraries were prepared by immunoSEQ multiplex PCR; TCRdb keeps only in-frame clonotypes and omits some of them. The sample includes around 100,000 clones, approximately 90% of them seen just once. The material was peripheral blood mononuclear cells (PBMCs), obtained before the fourth cycle of nivolumab. Receptors originate from a human donor with classical Hodgkin lymphoma.

This chain uses TRBV30 with TRBJ1-6; D remains ambiguous. The germline V gene has CDR1 GTSNPN and CDR2 SVGIG (reference sequence). There are 13 residues in the CDR3. V was cut by 4 bases and J by 10 bases, with 14 bases left in between. In DNA, the CDR3 is TGTGCCTGGAACCCCTTGGATCTGTCACCCCTCCACTTT. Translation gives CAWNPLDLSPLHF.

This clone was found once. This sequence joins TRBV30 and TRBJ2-6; either TRBD1 or TRBD2 may supply D (5 bases each). Between the trimmed V and J ends, which lost 5 bases and 0 bases, there was a span of 8 bases. Germline lookup yields CDR1 GTSNPN and CDR2 SVGIG (reference sequence). This CDR3 contains 14 residues. The CDR3 DNA reads as TGTGCCTGGGAGGGGCTCTCTGGGGCCAACGTCCTGACTTTC. It is translated as CAWEGLSGANVLTF.

The rearrangement links TRBV4-1 to TRBJ2-5; no reliable D call. The CDR3 runs 13 residues. Trimming cost V 4 bases and J 2 bases, with 8 bases left between them. Germline V gene sequence: CDR1 MGHRA, CDR2 YSYEKL. The CDR3 loop is CASSPAVQETQYF. In DNA form, the CDR3 reads TGCGCCAGCAGCCCGGCCGTACAAGAGACCCAGTACTTC.

The rearrangement joins TRBV7-6 to TRBJ2-1; TRBD1 matches at 10 bases. This CDR3 is built from 15 residues. Germline trimming cut 5 bases from V and 8 bases from J; bases unmatched to any gene: 9. CDR1 and CDR2 (germline): SGHVS, FNYEAQ. CDR3 loop: CASSPGTGVVDEQFF. CDR3 bases: TGTGCCAGCAGCCCCGGGACAGGGGTTGTCGATGAGCAGTTCTTC.

The chain links TRBV9 to TRBJ1-1; no reliable D call. The CDR3 covers 15 residues. CDR1 is SGDLS, CDR2 YYNGEE, per germline. V lost 0 bases and J lost 1, with 10 bases in between. DNA for the CDR3: TGTGCCAGCAGCGTAGACCTTAGCGCGAACACTGAAGCTTTCTTT. Translated, it gives CASSVDLSANTEAFF.

The rearrangement uses TRBV19 and TRBJ2-3; the D gene is possibly TRBD2 (5 bases). This CDR3 spans 14 amino acids. Deletions cut 11 bases from V and 4 bases from J, with 19 bases between. Germline V lookup: CDR1 LNHDA, CDR2 SQIVND (reference sequence). The CDR3 DNA follows: TGTGCCGCCCAAGAACGGGGTATCTCAGATACGCAGTATTTT. This translates into CAAQERGISDTQYF.

On this clone: No conserved phenylalanine or tryptophan ends this CDR3, so it is likely a read error. The chain is built from TRBV2 and TRBJ2-3; D is undetermined. The CDR3 is made up of 14 amino acids. Trimming pared 4 bases from V and 1 base from J, leaving 9 bases between. From germline, CDR1 is SNHLY and CDR2 FYNNEI. The CDR3 region has the DNA TGTGCCAGCAGTGTTGGTGGAGGCACAGATACGCAGTATCTT. This gives the protein CASSVGGGTDTQYL.

This sequence joins TRBV7-1 and TRBJ1-5; D not resolved. TRBV7-1 belongs to the ORF category, with a function that is uncertain. V lost 3 bases and J 0 bases, leaving 15 bases between the germline ends. The CDR3 is 17 residues long. The chain's CDR3 is CASSSTLMAHSNQPQHF. CDR3 bases: TGTGCCAGCAGCTCTACTCTGATGGCTCATAGCAATCAGCCCCAGCATTTT.

The genes are TRBV7-2 and TRBJ1-1; no definite D call. Per the germline V gene, CDR1 is SGHTA and CDR2 is FQGNSA. V was cut by 5 bases and J by 0 bases, with 10 bases left in between. The CDR3 consists of 14 residues. The CDR3 DNA reads TGTGCCAGCAGCCGCCCGGTCATGAACACTGAAGCTTTCTTT. This translates into CASSRPVMNTEAFF.

The V call is TRBV19, the J call TRBJ2-2; D is possibly TRBD1 (8 bases). The V end was cut by 6 bases, the J end by 5 bases, with 13 bases between. CDR3 length equals 14 residues. Germline V gives CDR1 LNHDA, CDR2 SQIVND (reference sequence). Here the CDR3 reads CASRGQGGTGELFF. The CDR3 nucleotides are TGTGCCAGTAGAGGACAGGGAGGGACCGGGGAGCTGTTTTTT. Together with reference TRBV19 and TRBJ2-2, the CDR3 gives the full variable domain: DGGITQSPKYLFRKEGQNVTLSCEQNLNHDAMYWYRQDPGQGLRLIYYSQIVNDFQKGDIAEGYSVSREKKESFPLTVTSAQKNPTAFYLCASRGQGGTGELFFGEGSRLTVL.

The chain couples TRBV9 to TRBJ1-5, with D unclear. Per germline, CDR1 SGDLS and CDR2 YYNGEE. V was clipped by 3 bases and J by 0 bases, with 13 bases between them. The CDR3 covers 16 residues. CDR3 sequence reads: CASSARWENSNQPQHF. The CDR3 nucleotides are TGTGCCAGCAGCGCCCGGTGGGAGAATAGCAATCAGCCCCAGCATTTT.

The genes are TRBV2 and TRBJ1-2; the D gene is possibly TRBD1 (6 bases). The CDR3 has 14 amino acids. V lost 7 bases and J lost 2, with 14 bases in between. CDR1 and CDR2 (germline): SNHLY, FYNNEI. Here the CDR3 reads CASTQRGKNYGYTF. CDR3 sequence (DNA): TGTGCCAGCACTCAAAGGGGGAAGAACTATGGCTACACCTTC.

The genes are TRBV9 and TRBJ2-3, with TRBD2 matching 10 bases. Germline values: CDR1 SGDLS, CDR2 YYNGEE. V lost 0 bases to trimming and J lost 4 bases; unmatched junction nucleotides: 11. This CDR3 is 18 amino acids long. In DNA, the CDR3 is TGTGCCAGCAGCGTAGCCCTAGCGGGGGCCTATAACTCAGATACGCAGTATTTT. Translating gives CASSVALAGAYNSDTQYF.

For the CDR3, the DNA is TGCGCCAGCGGGTTCCCGTTGGGATCCTCCTACAATGAGCAGTTCTTC. Translating gives CASGFPLGSSYNEQFF. V is TRBV5-1 and J is TRBJ2-1, with no clear D. Trimming stripped 7 bases from V and 0 bases from J, with 17 bases between. Looked up from germline, CDR1 is SGHRS and CDR2 is YFSETQ. The CDR3 length is 16 residues.

The chain couples TRBV7-2 to TRBJ2-7, with a possible D match to TRBD2 (6 bases). V lost 5 bases and J 3 bases, leaving 11 bases between the germline ends. CDR1 is SGHTA and CDR2 is FQGNSA in the germline V gene. The length of the CDR3 is 13 residues. The CDR3: CASSGDSFYEQYF. The CDR3, as DNA: TGTGCCAGCAGCGGGGACTCCTTCTACGAGCAGTACTTC.

This clone was detected only once. The rearrangement links TRBV7-6 to TRBJ1-4; D is unresolved. The CDR3 extends over 14 amino acids. Trimming removed 2 bases at V and 4 bases at J, with 8 bases between. CDR1 SGHVS and CDR2 FNYEAQ come from the germline V gene. CDR3 residues: CASSLNRFNEKLFF. The CDR3 DNA is TGTGCCAGCAGCTTAAACAGATTTAATGAAAAACTGTTTTTT.

The chain uses TRBV7-8 and TRBJ1-2; 8 positions match TRBD1. Germline CDR1 reads SGHVS; CDR2 reads FQNEAQ. The CDR3 contains 15 residues. V trimming: 5 bases; J trimming: 8 bases; junction bases outside the gene matches: 13. The CDR3 nucleotides are TGTGCCAGCAGCCTCCAGGGGCAGGGGGCGCGGGGCTACACCTTC. Encoded protein: CASSLQGQGARGYTF.

V usage is TRBV7-2 and J usage is TRBJ1-1, with a weak D call TRBD1 (6 bases). The CDR3 is 17 amino acids. Trimming removed 7 bases at V and 3 bases at J, with 24 bases between. Per germline, CDR1 SGHTA and CDR2 FQGNSA. CDR3 coding DNA: TGTGCCAGCATGATGGCGACAGGTGGGATGGAGTACACTGAAGCTTTCTTT. Its translation: CASMMATGGMEYTEAFF.

V is TRBV27 and J is TRBJ1-5; a possible D gene is TRBD1 (5 bases). Trimming left V 6 bases short and J 0 bases short, with 24 bases between. Germline loops: CDR1 MNHEY, CDR2 SMNVEV (reference sequence). CDR3 length: 19 amino acids. CDR3 in DNA: TGTGCCAGCAGCTCAGACTCGTTGAGGGGCTATTATAGCAATCAGCCCCAGCATTTT. Translating gives CASSSDSLRGYYSNQPQHF.

For the CDR3, the DNA is TGTGCCAGCAGCGCCAGGGGGGGTTTAACTGAAGCTTTCTTT. Encoded protein: CASSARGGLTEAFF. This rearrangement joins TRBV7-3 to TRBJ1-1, with 7 bases fitting TRBD1. The CDR3 totals 14 residues. Per germline, CDR1 SGHTA and CDR2 FQGTGA. Losses at the gene ends were 5 bases for V and 5 bases for J; bases not matched to a gene: 8.

The chain employs TRBV7-9 and TRBJ2-3, with 9 bases aligning to TRBD2. Germline CDR1 SEHNR, CDR2 FQNEAQ (reference sequence). The V and J ends lost 3 bases and 0 bases, in that order; junction bases with no gene match: 7. This CDR3 contains 17 residues. CDR3 in amino acids: CASSFPTSGHSTDTQYF. The DNA for the CDR3 is TGTGCCAGCAGCTTTCCCACTAGCGGGCATAGCACAGATACGCAGTATTTT.

The chain uses TRBV5-5 and TRBJ2-1; unclear D gene. CDR3 length: 13 amino acids. Germline-derived CDR1 and CDR2 are SGHKS and YYEKEE (reference sequence). The V end lost 1 base, the J end lost 8 bases, and 10 bases lay between the germline ends. CDR3 in DNA: TGTGCCAGCAGCTTGTTTCTAGTCGATGAGCAGTTCTTC. Translation: CASSLFLVDEQFF.

This chain connects TRBV19 to TRBJ1-2; 7 bases align to TRBD1. This CDR3 spans 15 amino acids. V trimming: 5 bases; J trimming: 0 bases; junction bases outside the gene matches: 6. Germline V gene sequence: CDR1 LNHDA, CDR2 SQIVND (reference sequence). CDR3 coding DNA: TGTGCCAGTAGTGTTCAGGGGGACGCTAACTATGGCTACACCTTC. Its translation is CASSVQGDANYGYTF.

The chain employs TRBV11-2 and TRBJ2-7, with 11 bases aligning to TRBD2. J lost 2 bases, V lost 5 bases, and 8 bases had no gene match. CDR3 length: 16 residues. CDR1 SGHAT and CDR2 FQNNGV come from the germline V gene. The CDR3 DNA reads TGTGCCAGCAGCCGCTTACCGGGACTAGCGGCCTACGAGCAGTACTTC. Its protein product is CASSRLPGLAAYEQYF.

This rearrangement joins TRBV6-1 to TRBJ1-1; a weak D match, TRBD1 (5 bases). The CDR3 covers 13 residues. The V end was cut by 1 base, the J end by 5 bases, with 8 bases between. Looked up from germline, CDR1 is MNHNS and CDR2 is SASEGT. CDR3 nucleotides: TGTGCCAGCAGTGAAGAGAGGGGTACTGAAGCTTTCTTT. Its translation: CASSEERGTEAFF.

The rearrangement joins TRBV5-1 to TRBJ1-1, with a tentative D call TRBD1 (6 bases). Trimming took 4 bases from V and 4 from J, leaving 14 bases between them. Per germline, CDR1 SGHRS and CDR2 YFSETQ. The CDR3 contains 14 residues. CDR3 in amino acids: CASSLEGGGTEAFF. CDR3 DNA: TGCGCCAGCAGCCTTGAAGGGGGAGGCACTGAAGCTTTCTTT.

V is TRBV5-6 and J is TRBJ2-5; D unresolved. The CDR3 contains 12 residues. V was clipped by 0 bases and J by 6 bases, with 6 bases between them. Germline V gene data show CDR1 as SGHDT and CDR2 as YYEEEE. The CDR3 here is CASSLAYQTQYF. As DNA, the CDR3 is TGTGCCAGCAGCTTGGCCTACCAGACCCAGTACTTC.